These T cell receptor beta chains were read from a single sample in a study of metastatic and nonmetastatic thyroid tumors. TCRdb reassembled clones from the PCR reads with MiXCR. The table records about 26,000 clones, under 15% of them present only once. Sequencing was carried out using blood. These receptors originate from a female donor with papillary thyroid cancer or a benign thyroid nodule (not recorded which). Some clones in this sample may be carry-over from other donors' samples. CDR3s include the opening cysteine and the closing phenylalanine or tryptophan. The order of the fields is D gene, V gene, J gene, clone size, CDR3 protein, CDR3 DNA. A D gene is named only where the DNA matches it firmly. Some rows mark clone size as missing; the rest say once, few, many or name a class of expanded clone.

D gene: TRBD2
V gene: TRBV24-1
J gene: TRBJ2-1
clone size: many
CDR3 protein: CATSDSRGGAGYEQFF
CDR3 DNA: TGTGCCACCAGTGATTCCCGCGGGGGGGCAGGGTATGAGCAGTTCTTC

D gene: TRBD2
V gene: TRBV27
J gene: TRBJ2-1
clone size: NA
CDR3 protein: CDRSPGLAGVNEQFF
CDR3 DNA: TGTGACAGAAGCCCTGGACTAGCGGGAGTCAATGAGCAGTTCTTC

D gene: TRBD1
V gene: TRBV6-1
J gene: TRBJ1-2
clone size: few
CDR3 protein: CASSVRDSSNYGYTF
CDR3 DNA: TGTGCCAGCAGTGTGAGGGACAGTTCCAACTATGGCTACACCTTC

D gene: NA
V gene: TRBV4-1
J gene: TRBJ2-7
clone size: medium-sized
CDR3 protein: CASSQDPHYTTSYEQYF
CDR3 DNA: TGCGCCAGCAGCCAAGATCCACACTATACGACCTCCTACGAGCAGTACTTC

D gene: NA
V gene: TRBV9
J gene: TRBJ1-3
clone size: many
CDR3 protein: CASSVGDGNTIYF
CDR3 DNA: TGTGCCAGCAGCGTGGGAGATGGAAACACCATATATTTT

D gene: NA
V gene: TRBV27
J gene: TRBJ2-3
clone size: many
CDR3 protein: CASSLSILGEQYF
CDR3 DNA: TGTGCCAGCAGTTTATCGATCCTAGGCGAGCAGTATTTT

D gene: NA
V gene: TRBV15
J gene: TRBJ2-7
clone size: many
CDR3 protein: CATSRDMGFSYEQYF
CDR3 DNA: TGTGCCACCAGCAGAGATATGGGGTTCTCCTACGAGCAGTACTTC

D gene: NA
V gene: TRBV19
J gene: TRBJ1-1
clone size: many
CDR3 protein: CASSIDSGLNTEAFF
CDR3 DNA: TGTGCCAGTAGTATAGACAGTGGCCTTAACACTGAAGCTTTCTTT

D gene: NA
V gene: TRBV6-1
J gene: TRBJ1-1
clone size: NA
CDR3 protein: CASSLPGGAPDTEAFF
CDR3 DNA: TGTGCCAGCAGCCTGCCGGGGGGAGCGCCGGATACTGAAGCTTTCTTT

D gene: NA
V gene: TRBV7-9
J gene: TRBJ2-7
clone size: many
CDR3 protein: CASSPGDPYEQYF
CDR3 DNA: TGTGCCAGCAGCCCAGGGGATCCCTACGAGCAGTACTTC

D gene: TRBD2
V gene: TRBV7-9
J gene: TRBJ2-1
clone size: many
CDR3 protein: CASSSLLDQTGTSAGEQFF
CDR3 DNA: TGTGCCAGCAGCTCCCTGCTGGACCAAACCGGGACTAGCGCGGGGGAGCAGTTCTTC

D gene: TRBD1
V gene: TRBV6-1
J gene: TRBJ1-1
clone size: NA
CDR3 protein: CASTRDRAEAFF
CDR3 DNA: TGTGCCAGCACCAGGGACAGGGCTGAAGCTTTCTTT

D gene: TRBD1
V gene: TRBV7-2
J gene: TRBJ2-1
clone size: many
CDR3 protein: CASSLQGAYNEQFF
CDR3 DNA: TGTGCCAGCAGCTTACAGGGGGCCTACAATGAGCAGTTCTTC

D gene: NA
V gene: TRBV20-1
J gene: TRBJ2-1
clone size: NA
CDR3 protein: CSARVWVLPYNEQFF
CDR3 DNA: TGCAGTGCTAGAGTATGGGTGCTCCCCTACAATGAGCAGTTCTTC

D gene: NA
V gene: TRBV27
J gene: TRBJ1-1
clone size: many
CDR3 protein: CASSLSGTLRMNTEAFF
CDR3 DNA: TGTGCCAGCAGTTTAAGCGGGACGCTGAGGATGAACACTGAAGCTTTCTTT

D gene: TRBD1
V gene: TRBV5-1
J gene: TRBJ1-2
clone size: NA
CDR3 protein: CASSGGQGNYGYTF
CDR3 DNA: TGCGCCAGCAGCGGGGGACAGGGGAACTATGGCTACACCTTC

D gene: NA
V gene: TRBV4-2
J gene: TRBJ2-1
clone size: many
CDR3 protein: CASSQADPGEQFF
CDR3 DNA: TGTGCCAGCAGCCAAGCCGACCCAGGTGAGCAGTTCTTC

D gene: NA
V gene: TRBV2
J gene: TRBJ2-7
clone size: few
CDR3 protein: CASRCGLQYF
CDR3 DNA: TGTGCCAGTAGATGCGGGCTGCAGTACTTC

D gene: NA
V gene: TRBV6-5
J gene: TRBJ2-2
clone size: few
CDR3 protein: CANSSGHERNTGELSF
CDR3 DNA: TGTGCCAACAGTTCGGGACATGAAAGGAACACCGGGGAGCTGTCTTTT

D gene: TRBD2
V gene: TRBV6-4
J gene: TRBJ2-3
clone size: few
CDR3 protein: CASSDTSGGADTQYF
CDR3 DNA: TGTGCCAGCAGTGACACTAGCGGGGGGGCAGATACGCAGTATTTT

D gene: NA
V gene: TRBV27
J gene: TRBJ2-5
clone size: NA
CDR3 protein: CASSPGTEGQETQYF
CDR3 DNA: TGTGCCAGCAGTCCCGGCACAGAAGGCCAAGAGACCCAGTACTTC

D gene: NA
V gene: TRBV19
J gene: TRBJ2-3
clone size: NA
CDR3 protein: CASITLGDTQYF
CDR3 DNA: TGTGCCAGTATCACCCTGGGTGATACGCAGTATTTT

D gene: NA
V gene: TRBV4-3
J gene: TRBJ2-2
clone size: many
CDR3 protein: CASSPSRDLNTGELFF
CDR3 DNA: TGCGCCAGCAGCCCCAGTCGGGATTTGAACACCGGGGAGCTGTTTTTT

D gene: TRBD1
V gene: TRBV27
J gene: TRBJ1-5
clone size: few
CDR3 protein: CASSLGRDSQPKHF
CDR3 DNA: TGTGCCAGCAGTTTGGGAAGGGACAGTCAGCCCAAGCATTTT

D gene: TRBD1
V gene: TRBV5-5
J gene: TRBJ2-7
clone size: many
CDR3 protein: CASTVQGSPPYEQYF
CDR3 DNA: TGTGCCAGCACCGTACAGGGGAGCCCTCCCTACGAGCAGTACTTC

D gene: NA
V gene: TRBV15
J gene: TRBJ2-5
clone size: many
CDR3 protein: CATSRGSAETQYF
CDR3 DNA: TGTGCCACCAGCAGAGGGTCGGCGGAGACCCAGTACTTC